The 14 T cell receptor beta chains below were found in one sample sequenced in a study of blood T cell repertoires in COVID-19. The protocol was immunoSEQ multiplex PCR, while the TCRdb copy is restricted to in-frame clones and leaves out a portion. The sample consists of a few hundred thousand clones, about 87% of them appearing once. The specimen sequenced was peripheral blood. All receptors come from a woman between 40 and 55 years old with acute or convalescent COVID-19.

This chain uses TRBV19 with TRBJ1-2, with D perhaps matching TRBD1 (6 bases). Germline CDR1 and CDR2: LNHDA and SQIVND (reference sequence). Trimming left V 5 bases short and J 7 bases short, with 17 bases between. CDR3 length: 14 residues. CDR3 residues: CASSRTSGAGGYTF. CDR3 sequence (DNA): TGTGCCAGTAGTCGCACTTCAGGGGCTGGTGGCTACACCTTC.

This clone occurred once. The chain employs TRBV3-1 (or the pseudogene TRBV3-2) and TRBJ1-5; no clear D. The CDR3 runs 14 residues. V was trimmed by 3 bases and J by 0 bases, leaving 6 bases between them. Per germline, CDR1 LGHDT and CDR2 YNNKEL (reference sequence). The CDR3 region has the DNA TGTGCCAGCAGCCACACTTATAGCAATCAGCCCCAGCATTTT. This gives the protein CASSHTYSNQPQHF.

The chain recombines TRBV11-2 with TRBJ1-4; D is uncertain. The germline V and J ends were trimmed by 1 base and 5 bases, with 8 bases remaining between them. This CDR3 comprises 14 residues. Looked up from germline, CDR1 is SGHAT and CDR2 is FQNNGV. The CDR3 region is CASSLARRNEKLFF. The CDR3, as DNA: TGTGCCAGCAGCTTAGCTCGGAGAAATGAAAAACTGTTTTTT.

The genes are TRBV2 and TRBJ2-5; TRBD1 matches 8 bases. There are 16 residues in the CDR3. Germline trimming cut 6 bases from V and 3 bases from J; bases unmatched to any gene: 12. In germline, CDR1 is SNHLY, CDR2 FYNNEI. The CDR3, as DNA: TGTGCCAGCAGCTCCGGGACAGGTGGAGGAAAAGAGACCCAGTACTTC. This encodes CASSSGTGGGKETQYF.

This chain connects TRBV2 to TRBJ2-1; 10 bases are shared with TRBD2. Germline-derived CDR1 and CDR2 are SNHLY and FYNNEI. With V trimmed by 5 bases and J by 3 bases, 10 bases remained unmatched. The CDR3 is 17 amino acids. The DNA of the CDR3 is TGTGCCAGCAGTTATACCGGACTAGCGGAGATCTACAATGAGCAGTTCTTC. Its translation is CASSYTGLAEIYNEQFF. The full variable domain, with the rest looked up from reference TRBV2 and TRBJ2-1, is EPEVTQTPSHQVTQMGQEVILRCVPISNHLYFYWYRQILGQKVEFLVSFYNNEISEKSEIFDDQFSVERPDGSNFTLKIRSTKLEDSAMYFCASSYTGLAEIYNEQFFGPGTRLTVL.

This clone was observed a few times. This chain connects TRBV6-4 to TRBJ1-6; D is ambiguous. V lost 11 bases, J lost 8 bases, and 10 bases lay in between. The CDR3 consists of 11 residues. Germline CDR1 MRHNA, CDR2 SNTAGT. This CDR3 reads CAVVRDSPLHF. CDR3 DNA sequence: TGTGCCGTCGTGAGGGATTCACCCCTCCACTTT.

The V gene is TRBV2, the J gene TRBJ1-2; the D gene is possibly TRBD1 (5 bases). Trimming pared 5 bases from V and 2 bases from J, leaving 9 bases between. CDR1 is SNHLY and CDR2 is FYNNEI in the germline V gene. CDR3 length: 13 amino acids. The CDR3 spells CASSQGLNYGYTF. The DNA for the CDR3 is TGTGCCAGCAGTCAGGGCCTGAACTATGGCTACACCTTC.

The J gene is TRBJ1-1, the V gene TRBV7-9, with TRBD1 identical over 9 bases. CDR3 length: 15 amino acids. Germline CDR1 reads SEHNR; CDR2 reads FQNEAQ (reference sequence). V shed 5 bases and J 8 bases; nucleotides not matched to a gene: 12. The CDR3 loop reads CASSPQTGGLIEAFF. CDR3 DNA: TGTGCCAGCAGCCCCCAGACAGGGGGACTGATCGAAGCTTTCTTT.

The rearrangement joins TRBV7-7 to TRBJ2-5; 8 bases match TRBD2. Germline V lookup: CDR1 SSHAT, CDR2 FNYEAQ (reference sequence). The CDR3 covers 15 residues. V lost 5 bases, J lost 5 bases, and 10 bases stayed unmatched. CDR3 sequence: CASSRGLARSETQYF. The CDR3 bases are TGTGCCAGCAGCCGTGGACTAGCACGCTCGGAGACCCAGTACTTC.

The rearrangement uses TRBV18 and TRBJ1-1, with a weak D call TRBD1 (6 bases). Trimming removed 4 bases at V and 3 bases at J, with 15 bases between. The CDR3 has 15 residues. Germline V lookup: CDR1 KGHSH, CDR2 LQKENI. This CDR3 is CASSRNRASDTEAFF. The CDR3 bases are TGTGCCAGCTCACGAAACAGGGCCTCCGACACTGAAGCTTTCTTT.

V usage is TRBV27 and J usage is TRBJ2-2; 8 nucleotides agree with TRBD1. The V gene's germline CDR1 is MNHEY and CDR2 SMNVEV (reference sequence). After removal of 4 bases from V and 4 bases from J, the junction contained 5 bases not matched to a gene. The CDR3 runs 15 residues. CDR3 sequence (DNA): TGTGCCAGCAGTTCCATGGACAGGGTCACCGGGGAGCTGTTTTTT. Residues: CASSSMDRVTGELFF.

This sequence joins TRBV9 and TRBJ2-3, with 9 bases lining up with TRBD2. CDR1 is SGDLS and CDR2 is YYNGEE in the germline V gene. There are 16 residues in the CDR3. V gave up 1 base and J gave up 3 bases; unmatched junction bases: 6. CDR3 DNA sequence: TGTGCCAGCAGCGTAATGGGCGGGGGGGCAACAGATACGCAGTATTTT. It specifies CASSVMGGGATDTQYF.

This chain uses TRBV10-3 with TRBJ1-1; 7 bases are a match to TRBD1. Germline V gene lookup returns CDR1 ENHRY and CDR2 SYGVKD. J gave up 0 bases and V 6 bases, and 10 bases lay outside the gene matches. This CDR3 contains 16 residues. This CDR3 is CAIRASQGNLNTEAFF. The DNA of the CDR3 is TGTGCCATCAGAGCCTCACAGGGGAATTTGAACACTGAAGCTTTCTTT.

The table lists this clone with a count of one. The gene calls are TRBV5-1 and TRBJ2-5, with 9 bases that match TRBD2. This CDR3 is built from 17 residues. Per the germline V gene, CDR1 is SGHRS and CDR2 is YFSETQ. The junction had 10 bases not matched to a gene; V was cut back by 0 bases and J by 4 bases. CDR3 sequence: CASSLVSLAGLVETQYF. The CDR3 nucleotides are TGCGCCAGCAGCTTGGTTTCCCTAGCGGGGCTCGTAGAGACCCAGTACTTC.